This section outlines one T cell receptor (beta chain) sequence together with its context. In the study's own analysis: Reference gene primers were amplified, and this amplification served to estimate nucleated cell counts. Libraries were prepared by immunoSEQ multiplex PCR; TCRdb keeps only in-frame clonotypes and omits some of them. V and J calls and clone size come straight from that table; D and trimming were deduced from the DNA. This sample yields 260,000 or so clones, of which around four fifths are seen a single time; approximately 4.5% belongs to the top ten. This record comes from a study of blood T cell repertoires in COVID-19. Background on the study: The samples span acute and convalescent COVID-19 from the United States, Italy and Spain. PBMCs, B-cell-depleted T cells, or T cells provided the cDNA or gDNA that made up the material.

The TCR was taken from an older woman with acute or convalescent COVID-19. Sequenced: peripheral blood.

CDR3 residues: CASGTDALRGYTF. As DNA, the CDR3 is TGTGCCAGCGGAACAGATGCTCTCAGGGGCTACACCTTC. The chain links TRBV18 to TRBJ1-2; D gene unclear. This CDR3 is built from 13 residues. V gave up 8 bases and J gave up 8 bases, with 18 bases separating them. Germline loops: CDR1 KGHSH, CDR2 LQKENI.